These 11 T cell receptor beta chains originate from one sample sequenced in a study of T cells in Graves' hyperthyroidism and ophthalmopathy. TCR beta CDR3 regions were amplified from RNA transcripts. The HTBI primer set was used in a first-round RT-PCR of the TCR CDR3. TCRdb passed the multiplex PCR reads through MiXCR, listing each CDR3 protein once. The table shows roughly 700,000 distinct CDR3 sequences, with around a third occurring only once. What was sequenced was blood. The receptors were gathered from a woman aged 40-49 years with Graves' hyperthyroidism.

This clonotype was observed at least ten times. This chain links TRBV6-5 with TRBJ1-1, with D possibly matching TRBD1 (5 bases). Trimming took off 0 bases at V and 5 bases at J, with 13 bases between the two ends. This CDR3 is built from 15 residues. Germline V gene lookup returns CDR1 MNHEY and CDR2 SVGAGI. DNA for the CDR3: TGTGCCAGCAGTTACTCCATTTGGGGGGGAACTGAAGCTTTCTTT. Its translation is CASSYSIWGGTEAFF.

The gene calls are TRBV10-3 and TRBJ2-6; D is uncertain. The germline V gene has CDR1 ENHRY and CDR2 SYGVKD. V was clipped by 10 bases and J by 4 bases, with 14 bases between them. This CDR3 contains 14 residues. The CDR3: CASHSLTGANVLTF. The CDR3 DNA sequence: TGTGCCAGCCACAGCCTAACGGGGGCCAACGTCCTGACTTTC.

This clonotype appeared a few times. The J gene is TRBJ2-7, the V gene TRBV27, with 7 bases fitting TRBD1. V gave up 4 bases and J gave up 2 bases; unmatched junction bases: 5. CDR1 is MNHEY, CDR2 SMNVEV, per germline (reference sequence). There are 14 residues in the CDR3. The CDR3 spells CASSSFDRAYEQYF. As DNA, the CDR3 is TGTGCCAGCAGTTCCTTCGACAGGGCCTACGAGCAGTACTTC.

On this clonotype itself: A much larger clone sits a single nucleotide away, making a read error possible. The chain carries TRBV20-1 and TRBJ1-5; D might be TRBD1 (6 bases). Looked up from germline, CDR1 is DFQATT and CDR2 is SNEGSKA (reference sequence). The V gene lost 6 bases and the J gene lost 9 bases, with 18 bases spanning the gap. The CDR3 has 13 residues. The CDR3 coding sequence is TGCAGTGCAATCCGGGACATTGATCGGCCCCAGCATTTT. Its translation is CSAIRDIDRPQHF.

Ten or more counts support this clonotype. The chain carries TRBV12-3 or TRBV12-4 and TRBJ1-2, with 11 bases lining up with TRBD1. The CDR3 covers 17 residues. The J segment lost 7 bases and the V segment lost 6 bases, leaving 16 bases of the junction unmatched. For the CDR3, the DNA is TGTGCCAGCAGCCCATGGACAGGGGGCGAAACGACCCGTGGCTACACCTTC. Amino acid sequence: CASSPWTGGETTRGYTF.

This clonotype was seen more than once but under ten times. The chain uses TRBV7-2 and TRBJ2-5; a possible D gene is TRBD1 (6 bases). V shed 2 bases and J shed 4 bases, with 11 bases lying between them. CDR3 length: 14 amino acids. The germline gives CDR1 SGHTA, CDR2 FQGNSA. Here the CDR3 DNA reads TGTGCCAGCAGCTTACGGTTCAGGGGAGAGACCCAGTACTTC. Its translation is CASSLRFRGETQYF.

V and J are TRBV11-1 and TRBJ2-7, with TRBD1 identical over 9 bases. V trimming: 2 bases; J trimming: 7 bases; junction bases outside the gene matches: 9. CDR3 size: 15 residues. In germline, CDR1 is SGHAT, CDR2 FQDESV (reference sequence). The DNA for the CDR3 is TGTGCCAGCAGCTTAAGCCGGGACAGGGACGATGAGCAGTACTTC. Its protein product is CASSLSRDRDDEQYF.

This clonotype has a count of ten or more. The chain is built from TRBV11-2 and TRBJ2-7, with D possibly matching TRBD1 (5 bases). Germline V lookup: CDR1 SGHAT, CDR2 FQNNGV. Trimming took off 5 bases at V and 3 bases at J, with 14 bases between the two ends. The CDR3 contains 14 residues. The CDR3 here is CASSLVGRVYEQYF. As DNA, the CDR3 is TGTGCCAGCAGCCTAGTGGGCAGGGTCTACGAGCAGTACTTC.

This clonotype has ten or more counts. The chain employs TRBV7-2 and TRBJ1-1, with 9 nucleotides matching TRBD1. The CDR3 covers 14 residues. The V and J ends lost 7 bases and 1 base, in that order; junction bases with no gene match: 4. Germline assignment: CDR1 SGHTA and CDR2 FQGNSA. The CDR3 sequence: CASTQQGANTEAFF. The CDR3 DNA reads TGTGCCAGCACCCAACAGGGGGCGAACACTGAAGCTTTCTTT.

DNA of the CDR3: TGTGCCAGCAGTGAAATGGGGGAGAGTAACTATGGCTACACCTTC. It codes for CASSEMGESNYGYTF. This rearrangement joins TRBV25-1 to TRBJ1-2; a possible D gene is TRBD1 (5 bases). This CDR3 is 15 amino acids long. Trimming left V 2 bases short and J 1 base short, with 11 bases between. CDR1 is MGHDK and CDR2 is SYGVNS in the germline V gene.

The V gene is TRBV6-5, the J gene TRBJ1-2; D might be TRBD1 (5 bases). Between the trimmed V and J ends, which lost 7 bases and 5 bases, there was a span of 17 bases. The CDR3 is 14 amino acids. Germline V gives CDR1 MNHEY, CDR2 SVGAGI. CDR3 residues: CASILGTGEYGYTF. Written as DNA, the CDR3 is TGTGCCAGCATCCTTGGAACGGGGGAGTATGGCTACACCTTC.